This T cell receptor beta chain was sequenced during a study of blood T cell repertoires in COVID-19. About the research overall: Sites across the United States, Italy and Spain contributed samples from acute and convalescent COVID-19.

Germline V CDR1 and CDR2: WSHSY, SAAADI. The trim removed 2 bases at V and 2 bases at J, leaving 0 bases unmatched. The CDR3 contains 14 residues. Per the original methods: For nucleated cells, counts were estimated from reference gene primer amplification. This table comes from immunoSEQ multiplex PCR, and its TCRdb copy is limited to in-frame clones, with some not included. V and J calls and clone size are copied from that table; D and trimming were computed from the DNA. The table has some 120,000 clones, approximately 84% seen once. This chain connects TRBV10-2 to TRBJ1-3, with 7 bases fitting TRBD1. The clonotype comes from a woman aged 45-59 years who had recovered from COVID-19. The source material was peripheral blood. The CDR3 bases are TGCGCCAGCAGTGAGACAGGGGCTGGAAACACCATATATTTT. It is translated as CASSETGAGNTIYF.